What follows is one TCR beta chain and its context. As yet, its antigen is unknown. Germline V gene sequence: CDR1 LGHDT, CDR2 YNNKEL (reference sequence). This CDR3 is 15 amino acids long. The V and J ends lost 2 bases and 4 bases, in that order; junction bases with no gene match: 4. Assay used: immunoSEQ multiplex PCR; TCRdb lists only in-frame clones, some missing. Of approximately 170,000 clones in the sample, roughly 92% were seen once. The data were obtained in a study of T cell responses to AZD1222 COVID-19 vaccine. Study-wide results and limits: Reports say nearly half of spike-specific TCRs go after unmutated variant regions. Females made up more of the donors, who were largely white British, and clonal diversity may have come out too low.

The specimen was peripheral blood, collected on day 0 of AZD1222 vaccination. The receptor comes from an adult in good health. The rearrangement links TRBV3-1 (or the pseudogene TRBV3-2) to TRBJ2-7; 11 bases agree with TRBD2. The CDR3 DNA reads as TGTGCCAGCAGCCAACCGACTAGCGGGAAGTACGAGCAGTACTTC. Translated, it gives CASSQPTSGKYEQYF.